The 5 T cell receptor beta chains in this list originate from one sample, sequenced in a study of T cells in localized non-small cell lung cancer. Repertoires were generated with immunoSEQ multiplex PCR, while TCRdb's copy carries only in-frame clones and drops some. The sample contains 130,000 or so clones, around 92% of which appear only once. The starting material was peripheral blood, obtained before any cancer treatment. Every receptor here comes from a female donor over 55 with stage I lung adenocarcinoma.

This chain joins TRBV9 and TRBJ2-1, with D unclear. The germline CDR1 and CDR2 sequences are SGDLS and YYNGEE. The CDR3 totals 16 residues. V dropped 0 bases and J dropped 1 base, with 11 bases sitting between them. The CDR3: CASSVGWDVSYNEQFF. The CDR3 bases are TGTGCCAGCAGCGTAGGGTGGGATGTTTCCTACAATGAGCAGTTCTTC.

The V gene is TRBV7-8, the J gene TRBJ2-1; D remains ambiguous. In germline, CDR1 is SGHVS, CDR2 FQNEAQ. Between the trimmed V and J ends, which lost 1 base and 0 bases, there was a span of 10 bases. The CDR3 has 16 residues. DNA for the CDR3: TGTGCCAGCAGCTTAGTTTTCCGAAGCTCCTACAATGAGCAGTTCTTC. Its translation is CASSLVFRSSYNEQFF.

The chain couples TRBV5-1 to TRBJ2-1, with 9 nucleotides matching TRBD2. V lost 1 base and J lost 6; bases outside the gene matches: 5. CDR1 SGHRS and CDR2 YFSETQ come from the germline V gene. This CDR3 has 15 amino acids. CDR3 amino acids: CASSLLAGGVNEQFF. CDR3 sequence (DNA): TGCGCCAGCAGCTTGTTGGCGGGAGGGGTCAATGAGCAGTTCTTC.

The CDR3 here is CASSFLGLGEGEQYF. The CDR3 bases are TGTGCCAGCAGTTTTCTGGGACTGGGGGAAGGCGAGCAGTACTTC. The chain has TRBV27 and TRBJ2-7, with a tentative D call TRBD2 (6 bases). Germline lookup yields CDR1 MNHEY and CDR2 SMNVEV (reference sequence). The length of the CDR3 is 15 residues. Trimming removed 3 bases at V and 6 bases at J, with 18 bases between.

This chain links TRBV27 with TRBJ2-2; maybe TRBD2 (5 bases). Germline V CDR1 and CDR2: MNHEY, SMNVEV (reference sequence). V lost 3 bases and J lost 0, with 11 bases in between. This CDR3 has 16 amino acids. The CDR3 is CASSFGDYTNTGELFF. The CDR3 DNA is TGTGCCAGCAGTTTCGGGGATTACACGAACACCGGGGAGCTGTTTTTT.